This T cell receptor beta chain derives from a study of blood T cell repertoires in COVID-19. Across the whole study: Nucleic acid was either cDNA or gDNA, and it came from T cells, B-cell-depleted T cells, or PBMCs.

Profiling relied on immunoSEQ multiplex PCR, and the TCRdb table lists in-frame clones only, not all of them. The sample holds more than 75,000 clones; 84% are singletons and the top ten take about an eighth. Sequencing was done on a sample of peripheral blood. The receptor comes from a human donor in a cohort sampled during active COVID-19.

The CDR3 region has the DNA TGTGCCAGCAGCCTTAGGGTGGACAGCTATGGCTACACCTTC. The encoded protein is CASSLRVDSYGYTF. The chain has TRBV28 and TRBJ1-2; D is perhaps TRBD1 (6 bases). Trimming removed 6 bases from V and 4 bases from J, with 15 bases in between. The CDR3 is 14 residues long. Germline assignment: CDR1 MDHEN and CDR2 SYDVKM.